Presented here are 9 T cell receptor beta chains from one specimen sequenced in a study of technical replicates of blood from a few donors. Assay: immunoSEQ multiplex PCR; the TCRdb copy retains only in-frame clones and omits some. The sample lists tens of thousands of clones; 95% were seen once. The sample consisted of T cells isolated from PBMCs. These receptors were taken from a human donor in good health.

The chain uses TRBV11-3 and TRBJ2-7; no clear D. Trimming took 2 bases from V and 7 from J, leaving 9 bases between them. The CDR3 length is 12 residues. Germline loops: CDR1 SGHNT, CDR2 YENEEA. CDR3 DNA: TGTGCCAGCAGCTTACGAGACAAAGAGCAGTACTTC. Its translation is CASSLRDKEQYF. Combining the CDR3 with reference TRBV11-3 and TRBJ2-7 gives the whole variable domain EAGVVQSPRYKIIEKKQPVAFWCNPISGHNTLYWYLQNLGQGPELLIRYENEEAVDDSQLPKDRFSAERLKGVDSTLKIQPAELGDSAVYLCASSLRDKEQYFGPGTRLTVT.

The CDR3 protein is CASSAGTGVEQYF. The DNA of the CDR3 is TGTGCCAGCAGTGCTGGGACAGGGGTCGAGCAGTACTTC. The rearrangement links TRBV7-6 to TRBJ2-7, with 10 nucleotides matching TRBD1. V lost 6 bases to trimming and J lost 6 bases; unmatched junction nucleotides: 5. CDR1 SGHVS and CDR2 FNYEAQ come from the germline V gene. CDR3 length equals 13 residues.

In this sample, this clone turned up once. V usage is TRBV29-1 and J usage is TRBJ1-2; 9 bases line up with TRBD1. J gave up 9 bases and V 1 base, and 3 bases lay outside the gene matches. Per the germline V gene, CDR1 is SQVTM and CDR2 is ANQGSEA. The length of the CDR3 is 12 residues. Written as DNA, the CDR3 is TGCAGCGTTGAAGGACAGGGGGTAAGCTACACCTTC. It codes for CSVEGQGVSYTF.

This clone was recorded once. The rearrangement joins TRBV18 to TRBJ1-1; unclear D gene. The CDR3 covers 14 residues. V lost 5 bases to trimming and J lost 0 bases, with 10 bases between them. Germline CDR1 is KGHSH and CDR2 is LQKENI. CDR3 sequence reads: CASSSVQMNTEAFF. For the CDR3, the DNA is TGTGCCAGCTCATCAGTCCAAATGAACACTGAAGCTTTCTTT.

The chain employs TRBV2 and TRBJ1-3, with a possible D match to TRBD1 (6 bases). The CDR3 length is 16 residues. The germline V and J ends were trimmed by 6 bases and 3 bases, with 18 bases remaining between them. Per the germline V gene, CDR1 is SNHLY and CDR2 is FYNNEI. Written as DNA, the CDR3 is TGTGCCAGCAGAAGAAGGACAGCCCCTGATGGAAACACCATATATTTT. It codes for CASRRRTAPDGNTIYF. Complete variable domain (other parts from reference TRBV2 and TRBJ1-3): EPEVTQTPSHQVTQMGQEVILRCVPISNHLYFYWYRQILGQKVEFLVSFYNNEISEKSEIFDDQFSVERPDGSNFTLKIRSTKLEDSAMYFCASRRRTAPDGNTIYFGEGSWLTVV.

The chain has TRBV6-5 and TRBJ1-5; D unresolved. Germline CDR1 reads MNHEY; CDR2 reads SVGAGI. V dropped 6 bases and J dropped 7 bases, with 19 bases sitting between them. The CDR3 has 15 amino acids. In DNA, the CDR3 is TGTGCCAGCAGATCCTCGGGAATCTTAGGCCAGCCCCAGCATTTT. Encoded protein: CASRSSGILGQPQHF.

This chain connects TRBV5-1 to TRBJ2-1, with D uncertain. The germline gives CDR1 SGHRS, CDR2 YFSETQ. V lost 4 bases and J 7 bases, leaving 21 bases between the germline ends. The CDR3 runs to 16 residues. The CDR3 reads CASSLYQGGKENEQFF. The CDR3 coding sequence is TGCGCCAGCAGCCTATACCAAGGCGGAAAAGAGAATGAGCAGTTCTTC.

This chain uses TRBV2 with TRBJ1-4, with D possibly TRBD1 on 6 matching bases. Trimming cost V 8 bases and J 6 bases, with 13 bases left between them. The CDR3 sequence is 13 residues long. Looked up from germline, CDR1 is SNHLY and CDR2 is FYNNEI. In nucleotides, the CDR3 is TGTGCCAGCTGTCGTCAGGGGTATGAAAAACTGTTTTTT. It encodes CASCRQGYEKLFF.

The V call is TRBV18, the J call TRBJ2-3; 7 bases map to TRBD1. The CDR3 has 14 amino acids. With V trimmed by 4 bases and J by 2 bases, 3 bases remained unmatched. CDR1 is KGHSH, CDR2 LQKENI, per germline. The CDR3 region has the DNA TGTGCCAGCTCACTAGGACAGGACACAGATACGCAGTATTTT. Translation gives CASSLGQDTDTQYF.